Listed below are T cell receptor beta chains from one sample, sequenced in a study of blood T cells in healthy people across ages. TCRdb re-analysed the 5' RACE reads in MiXCR, keeping a single row per CDR3 protein. Here the sample spans fewer than 1,000,000 distinct CDR3 sequences, under 55% being singletons. Sample: blood. The receptors shown here come from a man aged 60 to 69 in good health. The CDR3 runs from the conserved cysteine through the conserved F or W. A D gene is named only where the DNA matches it firmly. The size of a clone is reported for some rows only, either as once, few or many, or as a class for expanded clones.

TRBV12-3/TRBV12-4	TRBJ2-2	.	.	CASSSWGDTGELFF	TGTGCCAGCAGTTCATGGGGGGACACCGGGGAGCTGTTTTTT
TRBV5-6	TRBJ2-7	.	.	CVSSLSGTYEQYF	TGTGTCAGCAGCTTGTCGGGGACCTACGAGCAGTACTTC
TRBV7-9	TRBJ2-7	.	.	CASSLQGTNEQYF	TGTGCCAGCAGCCTCCAGGGGACCAACGAGCAGTACTTC
TRBV4-1	TRBJ1-1	few	TRBD1	CASSPRDRVNTEAFF	TGCGCCAGCAGCCCCCGGGACAGGGTGAACACTGAAGCTTTCTTT
TRBV9	TRBJ1-6	few	.	CASSAGSYNSPLHF	TGTGCCAGCAGCGCAGGATCTTATAATTCACCCCTCCACTTT
TRBV5-6	TRBJ1-1	.	.	CASSLNANTEAFF	TGTGCCAGCAGCTTGAACGCGAACACTGAAGCTTTCTTT
TRBV12-3/TRBV12-4	TRBJ2-7	.	.	CATASASYEQYF	TGTGCCACCGCGTCGGCCTCCTACGAGCAGTACTTC
TRBV7-2	TRBJ2-5	.	TRBD2	CASSLHVLAGQETQYF	TGTGCCAGCAGCTTACACGTACTAGCGGGACAAGAGACCCAGTACTTC
TRBV5-1	TRBJ1-1	.	.	CASSLGLGGRGGGNTEAFF	TGCGCCAGCAGCTTGGGCCTTGGGGGCAGGGGTGGGGGGAACACTGAAGCTTTCTTT
TRBV20-1	TRBJ2-1	.	TRBD1	CSARASGTGGRNEQFF	TGCAGTGCTAGAGCCTCCGGGACAGGGGGTAGGAATGAGCAGTTCTTC
TRBV7-8	TRBJ1-5	.	.	CASSFFAGEPQHF	TGTGCCAGCAGCTTCTTTGCCGGGGAGCCCCAGCATTTT
TRBV4-3	TRBJ2-3	.	TRBD1	CAGSQGVGTDTQYF	TGCGCCGGCAGCCAGGGGGTGGGTACAGATACGCAGTATTTT
TRBV6-5	TRBJ2-6	few	.	CASSYVGSGANVLTF	TGTGCCAGCAGTTACGTAGGATCTGGGGCCAACGTCCTGACTTTC
TRBV28	TRBJ1-1	.	.	CASIRTLNTEAFF	TGTGCCAGCATTCGAACCTTGAACACTGAAGCTTTCTTT
TRBV2	TRBJ2-1	.	.	CASRGVAGEQFF	TGTGCCAGCAGGGGGGTTGCCGGTGAGCAGTTCTTC
TRBV5-1	TRBJ2-3	.	.	CASRPSSSSDTQYF	TGCGCCAGCAGACCCTCTAGCAGCTCAGATACGCAGTATTTT
TRBV5-1	TRBJ2-7	few	TRBD1	CASSRMDRVHEQYF	TGCGCCAGCAGCAGAATGGACAGGGTCCACGAGCAGTACTTC
TRBV20-1	TRBJ1-6	.	TRBD1	CSARDGWTGTAGNSPLHF	TGCAGTGCTAGAGACGGGTGGACAGGGACGGCGGGGAATTCACCCCTCCACTTT
TRBV2	TRBJ2-1	.	TRBD1	CASSVRTGALNEQFF	TGTGCCAGCAGTGTCAGGACAGGGGCCCTTAATGAGCAGTTCTTC
TRBV7-8	TRBJ2-5	.	.	CASSFGTRGETQYF	TGTGCCAGCAGCTTCGGGACCCGCGGGGAGACCCAGTACTTC
TRBV28	TRBJ2-7	.	TRBD1	CASSFPGQGIAYEQYF	TGTGCCAGCAGTTTCCCCGGACAGGGTATCGCCTACGAGCAGTACTTC
TRBV6-6	TRBJ1-4	few	.	CASSYFPPDSNEKLFF	TGTGCCAGCAGTTACTTCCCCCCGGACAGCAATGAAAAACTGTTTTTT
TRBV20-1	TRBJ2-1	once	TRBD2	CSAFGGAREQFF	TGCAGTGCTTTCGGGGGGGCCAGGGAGCAGTTCTTC
TRBV7-2	TRBJ2-2	.	TRBD1	CASSSGQGAVGELFF	TGTGCCAGCAGCTCCGGACAGGGGGCGGTCGGGGAGCTGTTTTTT
TRBV5-1	TRBJ2-7	few	.	CASSLASDTYSYEQYF	TGCGCCAGCAGCTTGGCTTCGGACACTTACTCCTACGAGCAGTACTTC
TRBV6-6	TRBJ1-4	once	TRBD1	CASSYSGGQGAKLFF	TGTGCCAGCAGTTACTCAGGTGGACAGGGTGCGAAACTGTTTTTT
TRBV10-2	TRBJ2-1	few	TRBD2	CASSSGTSGSYNEQFF	TGCGCCAGCTCCTCCGGGACTAGCGGCTCCTACAATGAGCAGTTCTTC
TRBV29-1	TRBJ1-4	few	.	CSARTPRGGEKLFF	TGCAGCGCCCGAACCCCCAGGGGTGGTGAAAAACTGTTTTTT
TRBV11-2	TRBJ1-1	.	TRBD1	CASSLGLQGGTTEAFF	TGTGCCAGCAGCTTAGGGTTACAGGGGGGAACGACTGAAGCTTTCTTT
TRBV20-1	TRBJ1-3	.	TRBD1	CSAGGQGNTIYF	TGCAGTGCCGGGGGACAGGGAAACACCATATATTTT
TRBV7-9	TRBJ1-1	.	.	CASSVILGAEAFF	TGTGCCAGCAGCGTAATCCTGGGGGCTGAAGCTTTCTTT
TRBV20-1	TRBJ2-6	.	.	CSAASPNGANVLTF	TGCAGTGCTGCCTCGCCCAATGGGGCCAACGTCCTGACTTTC
TRBV6-2/TRBV6-3	TRBJ2-5	.	.	CASSSADEAQYF	TGTGCCAGCAGTTCGGCGGATGAGGCCCAGTACTTC
TRBV20-1	TRBJ2-5	.	.	CSAPGGQETQYF	TGCAGTGCTCCCGGGGGACAAGAGACCCAGTACTTC
TRBV20-1	TRBJ1-1	.	.	CSAPYDTEAFF	TGCAGTGCCCCCTATGACACTGAAGCTTTCTTT
TRBV6-5	TRBJ2-1	.	TRBD1	CASSYSDRRNEQFF	TGTGCCAGCAGTTACTCGGACAGGCGGAATGAGCAGTTCTTC
TRBV29-1	TRBJ1-1	many	.	CSVVRGETEAFF	TGCAGCGTTGTTCGCGGGGAAACTGAAGCTTTCTTT
TRBV5-1	TRBJ2-3	few	.	CASSLFSPVEGPDTQYF	TGCGCCAGCAGCTTGTTCAGCCCAGTTGAAGGACCAGATACGCAGTATTTT
TRBV7-8	TRBJ2-3	.	.	CASSLALLAPRTDTQYF	TGTGCCAGCAGCTTAGCGCTGCTAGCCCCCCGCACAGATACGCAGTATTTT
TRBV4-3	TRBJ1-5	.	.	CASSQDPFGGQPQHF	TGCGCCAGCAGCCAAGATCCTTTCGGGGGTCAGCCCCAGCATTTT
TRBV15	TRBJ2-5	few	.	CATSRSPAGWGETQYF	TGTGCCACCAGCAGATCCCCGGCGGGGTGGGGAGAGACCCAGTACTTC
TRBV7-2	TRBJ2-5	.	.	CASSLEQGETQYF	TGTGCCAGCAGCTTAGAGCAGGGTGAGACCCAGTACTTC